Each of the 16 T cell receptor beta chains below was sequenced from the same sample in a study of cytomegalovirus exposure and HLA in healthy donors (dated by TCRdb to between 2016 and 2019). The method was the immunoSEQ multiplex PCR assay. The multiplex PCR relied on a mix of 60 forward primers for TCR Vbeta segments and 13 reverse primers for TCR Jbeta segments. This immuneACCESS table, as held by TCRdb, lists in-frame sequences with V and J called but not all clones. Of the missing ones, under half trace to an unresolved V gene in checked studies; the others have no known cause. This sample holds some 180,000 clones; around 76% were observed only once. Jointly, the top ten make up approximately 1.4% of the sample. Sequencing was performed on PBMCs. The receptors were sampled from a man between 40 and 49 years old in good health and CMV-seronegative.

This chain connects TRBV11-3 to TRBJ1-1, with 9 bases identical to TRBD1. The CDR3 is 14 amino acids. CDR1 is SGHNT and CDR2 is YENEEA in the germline V gene. Losses at the gene ends were 6 bases for V and 8 bases for J; bases not matched to a gene: 10. CDR3 DNA sequence: TGTGCCAGCAGGCCGAGGACAGGGGACGGGGAAGCTTTCTTT. As protein: CASRPRTGDGEAFF.

J is TRBJ1-1 and V is TRBV6-5; weak D call: TRBD1 (5 bases). This CDR3 is built from 14 residues. Trimming removed 6 bases from V and 3 bases from J, with 14 bases in between. Germline V gene data show CDR1 as MNHEY and CDR2 as SVGAGI. In nucleotides, the CDR3 is TGTGCCAGCAGCCGCGGGACGGCCTACACTGAAGCTTTCTTT. This sequence encodes CASSRGTAYTEAFF.

CDR3 residues: CASSVRAGETQYF. DNA of the CDR3: TGTGCCAGCAGTGTCAGGGCAGGGGAGACCCAGTACTTC. The rearrangement links TRBV2 to TRBJ2-5, with D maybe TRBD1 (5 bases). V was shortened by 4 bases and J by 5 bases, with 11 bases between the two germline ends. The length of the CDR3 is 13 residues. Germline CDR1 and CDR2: SNHLY and FYNNEI.

The chain's CDR3 is CASSLSRGSTDTQYF. The CDR3 DNA reads TGTGCCAGCAGCCTTAGCAGGGGTAGCACAGATACGCAGTATTTT. V is TRBV7-8 and J is TRBJ2-3; the D gene is possibly TRBD1 (6 bases). Trimming took off 5 bases at V and 0 bases at J, with 12 bases between the two ends. CDR1 SGHVS and CDR2 FQNEAQ come from the germline V gene. This CDR3 contains 15 residues.

The genes are TRBV5-4 and TRBJ1-1; possible D gene TRBD1, 5 bases. V was pared by 6 bases and J by 3 bases, with 21 bases between. Per the germline V gene, CDR1 is SGHNT and CDR2 is YYREEE (reference sequence). The CDR3 is 16 amino acids. As DNA, the CDR3 is TGTGCCAGCACCGCTAGTAAAGGGCGGGGGGACACTGAAGCTTTCTTT. It translates to CASTASKGRGDTEAFF.

This chain connects TRBV6-6 to TRBJ2-2, with no clear D. Trimming pared 1 base from V and 5 bases from J, leaving 5 bases between. Germline V gene data show CDR1 as MNHNY and CDR2 as SVGAGI (reference sequence). The CDR3 spans 13 residues. The CDR3: CASSYYRTGELFF. The CDR3 coding sequence is TGTGCCAGCAGTTACTATAGAACCGGGGAGCTGTTTTTT.

The V and J genes are TRBV4-2 and TRBJ1-3; D remains ambiguous. Germline lookup yields CDR1 LGHNA and CDR2 YNFKEQ. This CDR3 spans 15 amino acids. Trimming pared 0 bases from V and 1 base from J, leaving 7 bases between. The CDR3 DNA follows: TGTGCCAGCAGCCAAGACAGGAAATCTGGAAACACCATATATTTT. This gives the protein CASSQDRKSGNTIYF.

In its sample, this clone was seen once. This chain links TRBV4-2 with TRBJ2-5, with a tentative D call TRBD2 (5 bases). This CDR3 is 13 amino acids long. Between the trimmed V and J ends, which lost 7 bases and 5 bases, there was a span of 14 bases. Per the germline V gene, CDR1 is LGHNA and CDR2 is YNFKEQ. CDR3 loop: CASKRPGGETQYF. The CDR3 nucleotides are TGTGCCAGCAAAAGGCCTGGCGGGGAGACCCAGTACTTC.

This clone was detected a few times. The chain links TRBV11-3 to TRBJ2-1, with 9 bases identical to TRBD2. The CDR3 has 15 amino acids. Germline CDR1 SGHNT, CDR2 YENEEA. J was trimmed by 2 bases and V by 4 bases; bases with no gene match: 3. CDR3 protein: CASSSAGGTYNEQFF. For the CDR3, the DNA is TGTGCCAGCAGCTCAGCGGGAGGAACCTACAATGAGCAGTTCTTC. The variable domain in full, completed from reference TRBV11-3 and TRBJ2-1, reads EAGVVQSPRYKIIEKKQPVAFWCNPISGHNTLYWYLQNLGQGPELLIRYENEEAVDDSQLPKDRFSAERLKGVDSTLKIQPAELGDSAVYLCASSSAGGTYNEQFFGPGTRLTVL.

This chain uses TRBV6-4 with TRBJ2-7; the match to TRBD2 covers 11 bases. There are 20 residues in the CDR3. Trimming removed 0 bases from V and 4 bases from J; junction bases left unmatched: 17. Germline lookup yields CDR1 MRHNA and CDR2 SNTAGT. The CDR3 loop reads CASSDSICSSGGPSCYEQYF. In DNA, the CDR3 is TGTGCCAGCAGTGACTCGATTTGCTCTAGCGGGGGGCCTTCCTGTTACGAGCAGTACTTC.

This chain links TRBV11-2 with TRBJ1-4, with 7 nucleotides matching TRBD1. V trimming: 2 bases; J trimming: 4 bases; junction bases outside the gene matches: 10. Germline CDR1 reads SGHAT; CDR2 reads FQNNGV. The CDR3 loop spans 17 amino acids. The CDR3 reads CASSLIPSGTVNEKLFF. CDR3 DNA sequence: TGTGCCAGCAGCTTAATTCCGTCCGGGACAGTTAATGAAAAACTGTTTTTT.

The chain has TRBV20-1 and TRBJ1-3; the D is unclear. Germline V gene data show CDR1 as DFQATT and CDR2 as SNEGSKA (reference sequence). Trimming left V 7 bases short and J 0 bases short, with 4 bases between. This CDR3 comprises 11 residues. CDR3 residues: CSVNSGNTIYF. CDR3 nucleotides: TGCAGTGTTAACTCTGGAAACACCATATATTTT.

This chain links TRBV7-8 with TRBJ2-3; 15 bases match TRBD2. The germline CDR1 and CDR2 sequences are SGHVS and FQNEAQ. CDR3 length equals 19 residues. The J segment lost 0 bases and the V segment lost 5 bases, leaving 9 bases of the junction unmatched. The CDR3 DNA reads as TGTGCCAGCAGCCGGGGCCGGACTAGCGGGGGGGCGAGCACAGATACGCAGTATTTT. It codes for CASSRGRTSGGASTDTQYF.

The gene calls are TRBV7-9 and TRBJ2-1; 16 positions match TRBD2. CDR3 length: 16 residues. Per germline, CDR1 SEHNR and CDR2 FQNEAQ (reference sequence). V was pared by 5 bases and J by 12 bases, with 10 bases of the junction left unmatched. CDR3 in DNA: TGTGCCAGCAGCCCACAAGGGACTAGCGGGGGGGCCAGGCAGTTCTTC. This translates into CASSPQGTSGGARQFF.

This chain connects TRBV11-2 to TRBJ2-5; D gene unclear. CDR3 size: 18 residues. Germline-derived CDR1 and CDR2 are SGHAT and FQNNGV. The V end lost 6 bases, the J end lost 0 bases, and 23 bases lay between the germline ends. CDR3 in amino acids: CASRSSSSSLQYQETQYF. The CDR3 DNA follows: TGTGCCAGCAGATCGAGTAGCAGCAGCCTCCAGTACCAAGAGACCCAGTACTTC.

This rearrangement joins TRBV6-6 to TRBJ1-3; unclear D gene. The CDR3 consists of 14 residues. Germline CDR1 MNHNY, CDR2 SVGAGI (reference sequence). Trimming removed 9 bases from V and 7 bases from J, with 19 bases in between. The CDR3 coding sequence is TGTGCCAGTGAACGGACGGGCTCGGGGAACACCATATATTTT. Protein: CASERTGSGNTIYF.